This T cell receptor beta chain stems from a study of type 1 and type 2 diabetes patients. Overall study context: Donors were type 1 diabetes, type 2 diabetes, or nondiabetic controls. Magnetic bead positive selection isolated CD4+ or CD8+ T cells from PBMCs. The study, taken as a whole, reports: Some T1D-only expanded clones might appear in more T2D or control samples. Age and gender were not matched between study groups, possibly biasing interpretation.

With regard to this clonotype: Its antigen remains unidentified.

The PCR template was genomic DNA. The TCR beta CDR3 region was amplified using 30 forward and 13 reverse primers. In TCRdb, the multiplex PCR reads were re-called with MiXCR into one record per CDR3 protein. This table holds fewer than 350,000 distinct CDR3 sequences, 40% to 50% found once. This CDR3 has 16 amino acids. Looked up from germline, CDR1 is SEHNR and CDR2 is FQNEAQ (reference sequence). Trimming cost V 5 bases and J 3 bases, with 18 bases left between them. V and J are TRBV7-9 and TRBJ2-3; tentatively, D is TRBD2 (5 bases). The clonotype comes from a man between 18 and 35 years old with type 2 diabetes. The sequencing sample was made of peripheral blood mononuclear cells (PBMCs). The CDR3 DNA reads as TGTGCCAGCAGCCCAGGCGTTGGGCGGGCGACAGATACGCAGTATTTT. Amino acids: CASSPGVGRATDTQYF.